Detailed here is one T cell receptor (beta chain). Its antigen specificity is not known. No much larger clone is present one base from it, and per-base qualities are unavailable. The CDR3 goes from the cysteine to the phenylalanine over 13 residues. The sequence is cut down to CDR3 DNA, 39 bases in frame from base 1. Between the V and J ends, shortened by 3 bases and 4 bases respectively, the junction contains 9 bases. In the germline V gene (reference sequence), CDR1 corresponds to MNHEY and CDR2 to SMNVEV. TCRbeta CDR3 regions were amplified from genomic DNA using the immunoSEQ Assay, a bias-controlled multiplex PCR. Concerning the study's data processing: Within the assay, amplification of reference gene primers was used to estimate how many nucleated cells each sample contained. To quantify the absolute abundance of each unique TCRbeta CDR3 rearrangement, sequence reads were collapsed and filtered. For each sample, productive Simpson clonality was calculated as the square root of Simpson's diversity index across productive rearrangements. The immuneACCESS repertoire file appears here via TCRdb, limited to in-frame rearrangements. These files lack a portion of the clones; in checked studies, under half of the deficit traces to unresolved V genes, and the cause of the others is not known. The V and J calls and the clone size are those of that table, but D and trimming were determined from the DNA. For this sample the table gives about 55,000 clones, of which about 90% were detected only once. The top ten constitute around 8.5% of the sample.

The sample originates from a study of blood T cell repertoires in COVID-19 (dated by TCRdb to 2018 to 2021). For the study in its entirety: Samples covering the acute and convalescent phases of COVID-19 were provided by collaborators in the United States, Italy and Spain. The material from the prospective study consisted of cDNA or gDNA derived from T cells, B-cell-depleted T cells, or PBMCs. Deeply sampled blood TCRbeta repertoires from subjects exposed to, actively infected with, or recovered from COVID-19 were included in the dataset. The repertoires were made available in a free public database intended to serve as a resource for research on the immune response to SARS-CoV-2. The samples were drawn from two sources: the first 160 participants of the ongoing ImmuneRACE study, and about 1,300 subjects contributed by 6 global collaborators. Nearly every sample came with metadata listing a de-identified subject ID, COVID-19 status, age in years and sex. HLA class I and class II types, where available, came from metadata supplied by the sample provider rather than from assay-based typing.

Findings and caveats that apply to the study as a whole: The quantity of clinical and demographic metadata differed by source and by participant and was supplied without curation.

Each collaborating institution followed its own protocols to collect whole blood in K2EDTA tubes. For TCRbeta analysis, collaborator samples were shipped as frozen whole blood, as isolated PBMCs, or as DNA extracted from either sample type. The receptor comes from a man between 60 and 70 years old with active COVID-19. The sequenced material came from peripheral blood. The V and J segments used are TRBV27 and TRBJ1-2; the D gene is perhaps TRBD1, on 6 matching bases. The DNA reads TGTGCCAGCAGTTTCAGGGGTAGCTATGGCTACACCTTC. The resulting protein is CASSFRGSYGYTF.